The present TCR beta chain was sequenced within a study of T cell responses to AZD1222 COVID-19 vaccine. General observations from the study: Sampled repertoires all dated from after the peak T cell response. Once two AZD1222 doses were given, Spike-specific TCR breadth and depth went up. The span of vaccine-associated CD4 TCRs extended across spike, with dominance at 160-218 and 743-854. At study baseline, merely six AZD1222 recipients were seropositive.

A remark on this clone: Its antigen is currently unknown.

Measured with immunoSEQ multiplex PCR; TCRdb has only the in-frame clones, and not every one. The sample holds about 96,000 clones, 80% to 90% seen once. Trimming stripped 6 bases from V and 5 bases from J, with 13 bases between. This CDR3 has 13 amino acids. CDR1 is MNHEY and CDR2 is SVGAGI in the germline V gene. This specimen consisted of peripheral blood, obtained on day 0 of AZD1222 vaccination. The chain joins TRBV6-5 to TRBJ1-2; D gene ambiguous. The sequence was collected from an adult in good health. The CDR3 DNA reads TGTGCCAGCAGCATGGATAACCTTTATGGCTACACCTTC. Translated: CASSMDNLYGYTF.